These T cell receptor beta chains were read from a single sample in a study of CD8 T cells in ankylosing spondylitis. TCRdb itself ran the 5' RACE reads through MiXCR, one entry per CDR3 protein. Among fewer than 250,000 distinct CDR3 sequences listed, over 9.5% were seen once. Specimen: blood, either unsorted or a sorted T cell fraction (not recorded which). The receptors were gathered from a male donor with ankylosing spondylitis or in good health (not recorded which). The CDR3 runs from the conserved cysteine through the conserved F or W. A D gene is named only where the DNA matches it firmly. Clone size is stated in some rows and not others, as once, few, many or a class when expanded.

D	V	J	size	DNA	CDR3
NA	TRBV9	TRBJ1-2	many	TGTGCCAGCAGCGACACCTCTGGAGCTATCTATGGCTACACCTTC	CASSDTSGAIYGYTF
NA	TRBV7-9	TRBJ2-7	NA	TGTGCCAGCAGGCCCGGGACTTCACCCTACGAGCAGTACTTC	CASRPGTSPYEQYF
NA	TRBV3-1	TRBJ2-1	NA	TGTGCCAGCAGTCCTAATAGCGGCGAGCAGTTCTTC	CASSPNSGEQFF
NA	TRBV5-1	TRBJ1-6	many	TGCGCCAGCAGCTTGGGACAGGATAATTCACCCCTCCACTTT	CASSLGQDNSPLHF
TRBD1	TRBV6-5	TRBJ1-2	many	TGTGCCAGCAGGCGGACAGGGTTCGCTGGCTACACCTTC	CASRRTGFAGYTF
NA	TRBV12-5	TRBJ2-5	few	TGTGCTAGTGGTTTGGACATCAACCGCGGCCCCCAAGAGACCCAGTACTTC	CASGLDINRGPQETQYF
NA	TRBV27	TRBJ2-1	few	TGTGCCAGCGGCATCGGGACCTACAATGAGCAGTTCTTC	CASGIGTYNEQFF
NA	TRBV20-1	TRBJ2-5	many	TGCAGTGCTACCCTGCTTTTGGGGAAAGAGACCCAGTACTTC	CSATLLLGKETQYF
NA	TRBV20-1	TRBJ1-2	many	TGCAGTGCTAGCAGGACGGCAAACTATGGCTACACCTTC	CSASRTANYGYTF
NA	TRBV4-1	TRBJ2-3	many	TGCGCCAGCAGCCAAGAAAGACTAGTGGTAATATCAGATACGCAGTATTTT	CASSQERLVVISDTQYF
TRBD1	TRBV10-3	TRBJ1-1	NA	TGTGCCATCAGGAGGACAGGGGGTATGGACACTGAAGCTTTCTTT	CAIRRTGGMDTEAFF
NA	TRBV12-3/TRBV12-4	TRBJ2-3	many	TGTGCCAGCAGTTTTAAGGTCCGCCTCACAGATACGCAGTATTTT	CASSFKVRLTDTQYF
NA	TRBV30	TRBJ1-2	NA	TGTGCCTGGACGAAGGGTTACAACTATGGCTACACCTTC	CAWTKGYNYGYTF
NA	TRBV20-1	TRBJ2-5	few	TGCAGTGCTAGGGGGATCGAGACCCAGTACTTC	CSARGIETQYF
TRBD2	TRBV18	TRBJ2-7	NA	TGTGCCAGCTCCCAGGGGCTAGCGGGGTACGAGCAGTACTTC	CASSQGLAGYEQYF
TRBD2	TRBV5-6	TRBJ2-5	many	TGTGCCAGCAGCTTCACTAGCGTCCAAGAGACCCAGTACTTC	CASSFTSVQETQYF
NA	TRBV12-3/TRBV12-4	TRBJ2-1	many	TGTGCCAGCAAGGGACAAAGCTACAATGAGCAGTTCTTC	CASKGQSYNEQFF
NA	TRBV15	TRBJ2-6	many	TGTGCCACCAGCAGAGGGGAACTCCTTTACTTTTCTGGGGCCAACGTCCTGACTTTC	CATSRGELLYFSGANVLTF
TRBD1	TRBV12-3/TRBV12-4	TRBJ1-5	many	TGTGCCAGCAGATCGACAGGGCATAGCAATCAGCCCCAGCATTTT	CASRSTGHSNQPQHF
TRBD1	TRBV6-1	TRBJ2-5	many	TGTGCCAGCACCCAGGCAGGGGGAACCCCCCGGTACTTC	CASTQAGGTPRYF
NA	TRBV9	TRBJ2-3	many	TGTGCCAGCAGCGTAGGTATCAGCAAAAGCACAGATACGCAGTATTTT	CASSVGISKSTDTQYF
NA	TRBV20-1	TRBJ1-5	NA	TGCAGTGCTAGAGGATGGGACCAAGGGGTCAATCAGCCCCAGCATTTT	CSARGWDQGVNQPQHF
NA	TRBV27	TRBJ2-7	many	TGTGCCAGCAGTTTACCCGACAGCCACGAGCAGTACTTC	CASSLPDSHEQYF
TRBD2	TRBV2	TRBJ2-1	NA	TGTGCCAGCAGTGAGCAACTAGCGGGGGCCGTATCGAGCTCCTACAATGAGCAGTTCTTC	CASSEQLAGAVSSSYNEQFF
NA	TRBV2	TRBJ1-1	NA	TGTGCCAGCAGTGAAGACCCCTCCGGCACTGAAGCTTTCTTT	CASSEDPSGTEAFF
NA	TRBV12-3/TRBV12-4	TRBJ2-7	many	TGTGCCAGCAGCTCGCCCCCCCCGGATGGGGAGCAGTACTTC	CASSSPPPDGEQYF
NA	TRBV11-3	TRBJ2-3	NA	TGTGCCAGCAGCTCCCCTGCGCAGTATTTT	CASSSPAQYF
NA	TRBV2	TRBJ2-3	once	TGTGCCAGCGGCCGCAGACTTGGAGATACGCAGTATTTT	CASGRRLGDTQYF
NA	TRBV4-2	TRBJ2-1	NA	TGTGCCAGCAGCCACGATCGAGGGATATACAATGAGCAGTTCTTC	CASSHDRGIYNEQFF
NA	TRBV3-1	TRBJ2-1	many	TGTGCCAGCAGCTACATAGGGTTAGAGGTCAATGAGCAGTTCTTC	CASSYIGLEVNEQFF
TRBD2	TRBV20-1	TRBJ2-1	many	TGCAGTGCTAGCAGACTAGCGGGGTTCCATGAGCAGTTCTTC	CSASRLAGFHEQFF
NA	TRBV6-2/TRBV6-3	TRBJ1-1	many	TGTGCCAGCAGAGGGGACGGGGACACTGAAGCTTTCTTT	CASRGDGDTEAFF
TRBD2	TRBV29-1	TRBJ2-1	many	TGCAGCGTTGGGAGACCCGGGACTAGCGGGAGAGGTGAGCAGTTCTTC	CSVGRPGTSGRGEQFF
NA	TRBV6-5	TRBJ2-5	many	TGTGCCAGCACGTTATTTCAAGAGACCCAGTACTTC	CASTLFQETQYF
NA	TRBV10-2	TRBJ2-1	many	TGCGCCAGCAAGGGACTGTCAGTACGTGAGCAGTTCTTC	CASKGLSVREQFF
NA	TRBV27	TRBJ2-3	many	TGTGCCAGCAGTCCTAAGTGGGACTTTAACACAGATACGCAGTATTTT	CASSPKWDFNTDTQYF
TRBD1	TRBV20-1	TRBJ2-5	many	TGCAGTGCTAGACAAAGGGGACAGTTTAAAGAGACCCAGTACTTC	CSARQRGQFKETQYF
TRBD1	TRBV19	TRBJ2-7	many	TGTGCCAGTAGCCTGACAGGGGTTACCTACGAGCAGTACTTC	CASSLTGVTYEQYF
TRBD1	TRBV27	TRBJ1-6	NA	TGTGCCAGCCGCGAACTCGGACAGGGGGCGTCCTATAATTCACCCCTCCACTTT	CASRELGQGASYNSPLHF
NA	TRBV12-3/TRBV12-4	TRBJ2-2	many	TGTGCCAGCAGTTTGAGGACAGCGGAGGGCGGGGAGCTGTTTTTT	CASSLRTAEGGELFF
TRBD1	TRBV20-1	TRBJ1-2	many	TGCAGTGCTAGCCACGACAGGGGTTATGGCTACACCTTC	CSASHDRGYGYTF
NA	TRBV11-2	TRBJ2-7	NA	TGTGCCAGCAGCCGGGACCGCGGCCTTTCTCACGAGCAGTACTTC	CASSRDRGLSHEQYF
NA	TRBV12-3/TRBV12-4	TRBJ2-3	many	TGTGCCAGCACCCGGACAGCGAGCGGCACAGATACGCAGTATTTT	CASTRTASGTDTQYF
NA	TRBV4-1	TRBJ1-4	NA	TGCGCCAGCAGCCGAGGGGTGGAAAAACTGTTTTTT	CASSRGVEKLFF
TRBD1	TRBV10-3	TRBJ2-3	many	TGTGCCATCAGTTCCTCACTTGGGACAGCCACAGATACGCAGTATTTT	CAISSSLGTATDTQYF
NA	TRBV7-9	TRBJ1-1	many	TGTGCCAGCAGCTTCCTGGGGGGCATTATGAACACTGAAGCTTTCTTT	CASSFLGGIMNTEAFF
TRBD2	TRBV29-1	TRBJ2-3	few	TGCAGCAGCGGGATCTCCGCAGATACGCAGTATTTT	CSSGISADTQYF
NA	TRBV29-1	TRBJ2-5	many	TGCAGCGTTGGATCGCGGCCGCGGGACTTC	CSVGSRPRDF
NA	TRBV28	TRBJ1-3	few	TGTGCCAGCAGTCTCGGGATTTACTCTGGAAACACCATATATTTT	CASSLGIYSGNTIYF
NA	TRBV6-5	TRBJ1-4	many	TGTGCCAGCAGTTACGATTGGAAAATCAAGGCGAAACTGTTTTTT	CASSYDWKIKAKLFF
NA	TRBV20-1	TRBJ2-7	many	TGCAGTGCTAGATTTCGACAGAGCTCCTACGAGCAGTACTTC	CSARFRQSSYEQYF
TRBD1	TRBV2	TRBJ1-4	NA	TGTGCCAGCAGTGAGCAGGGACAGAGTCAAGAAAAACTGTTTTTT	CASSEQGQSQEKLFF
TRBD2	TRBV12-3/TRBV12-4	TRBJ2-1	few	TGTGCCAGCAGTTTAGTAGGAGCGGGGTTATACTCCTACAATGAGCAGTTCTTC	CASSLVGAGLYSYNEQFF
NA	TRBV4-1	TRBJ2-3	few	TGCGCCAGCAGCCAGCCCCAGGGGATAGCATATTATACGCAGTATTTT	CASSQPQGIAYYTQYF
NA	TRBV19	TRBJ1-1	NA	TGTGCCAGTAGATTCAGGGAAGTGCCTGAAGCTTTCTTT	CASRFREVPEAFF